The T cell receptor beta chain described here comes from a study of CD8 T cells in ankylosing spondylitis. This clonotype was counted only a few times. Its antigen is undetermined. Germline V gives CDR1 SGHKS, CDR2 YYEKEE (reference sequence). CDR3 size: 15 residues. Trimming stripped 0 bases from V and 3 bases from J, with 10 bases between. General observations from the study: CD8+ cells made up the disease-linked clones, which were relatively rare in peripheral blood. Disease-linked clones were reportedly significantly enriched in matched ankylosing spondylitis synovial fluid. About 8 highly homologous variants made up a TCR beta motif, and this motif appeared characteristic of ankylosing spondylitis blood. Both synovial fluid and blood in reactive arthritis had previously been reported to carry some motif variants.

In making TCR beta libraries, quantitative 5'-RACE with molecular barcodes was used. MiXCR, run by TCRdb on the 5' RACE reads, gives a single entry per CDR3 protein. The sample consists of around 130,000 distinct CDR3 sequences, roughly 18% of them appearing once. The V call is TRBV5-5, the J call TRBJ2-1, with D possibly being TRBD2 (6 bases). Sequencing was done on a sample of blood, either unsorted or a sorted T cell fraction (not recorded which). The sequence derives from a male donor with ankylosing spondylitis. This CDR3 reads CASSLVPSDYNEQFF. The CDR3 coding sequence is TGTGCCAGCAGCTTGGTCCCTAGCGACTACAATGAGCAGTTCTTC.